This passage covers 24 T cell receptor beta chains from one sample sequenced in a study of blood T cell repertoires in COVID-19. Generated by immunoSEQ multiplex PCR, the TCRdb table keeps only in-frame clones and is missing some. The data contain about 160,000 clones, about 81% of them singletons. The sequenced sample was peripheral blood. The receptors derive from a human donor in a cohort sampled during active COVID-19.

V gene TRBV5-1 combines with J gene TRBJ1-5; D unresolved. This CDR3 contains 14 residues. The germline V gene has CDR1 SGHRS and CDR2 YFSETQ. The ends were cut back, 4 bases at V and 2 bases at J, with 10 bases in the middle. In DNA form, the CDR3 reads TGCGCCAGCAGCCCAAGCGGTGGCAATCAGCCCCAGCATTTT. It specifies CASSPSGGNQPQHF.

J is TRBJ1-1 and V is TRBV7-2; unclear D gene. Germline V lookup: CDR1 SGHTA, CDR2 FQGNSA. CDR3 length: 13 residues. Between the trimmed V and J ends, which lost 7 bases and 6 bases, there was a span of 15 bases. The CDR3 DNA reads TGTGCCAGCACCGAGTGGGGAGGCGCTGAAGCTTTCTTT. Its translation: CASTEWGGAEAFF. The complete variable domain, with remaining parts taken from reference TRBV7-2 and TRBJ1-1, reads GAGVSQSPSNKVTEKGKDVELRCDPISGHTALYWYRQSLGQGLEFLIYFQGNSAPDKSGLPSDRFSAERTGGSVSTLTIQRTQQEDSAVYLCASTEWGGAEAFFGQGTRLTVV.

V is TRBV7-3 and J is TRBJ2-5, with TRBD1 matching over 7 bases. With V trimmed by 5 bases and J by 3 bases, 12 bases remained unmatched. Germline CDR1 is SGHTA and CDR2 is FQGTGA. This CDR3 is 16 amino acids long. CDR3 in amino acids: CASSLRDRILKETQYF. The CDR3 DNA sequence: TGTGCCAGCAGCCTCCGGGACAGAATTCTTAAAGAGACCCAGTACTTC.

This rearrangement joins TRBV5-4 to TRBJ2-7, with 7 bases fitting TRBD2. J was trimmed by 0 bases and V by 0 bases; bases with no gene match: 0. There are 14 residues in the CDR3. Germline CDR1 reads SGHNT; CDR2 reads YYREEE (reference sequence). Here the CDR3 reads CASSLGGGSYEQYF. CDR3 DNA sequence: TGTGCCAGCAGCTTGGGGGGGGGCTCCTACGAGCAGTACTTC.

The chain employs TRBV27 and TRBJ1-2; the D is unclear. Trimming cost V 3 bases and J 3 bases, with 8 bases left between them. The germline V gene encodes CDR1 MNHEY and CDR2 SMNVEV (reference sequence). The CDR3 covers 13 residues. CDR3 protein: CASSFGSDYGYTF. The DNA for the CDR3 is TGTGCCAGCAGTTTTGGCAGTGACTATGGCTACACCTTC.

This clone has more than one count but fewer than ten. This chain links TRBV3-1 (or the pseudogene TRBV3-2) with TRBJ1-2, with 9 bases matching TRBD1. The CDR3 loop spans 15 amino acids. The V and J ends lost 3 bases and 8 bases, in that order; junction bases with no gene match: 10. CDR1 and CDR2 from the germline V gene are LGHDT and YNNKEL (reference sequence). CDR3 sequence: CASSQAGQGRSGYTF. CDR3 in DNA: TGTGCCAGCAGCCAGGCAGGACAGGGGCGAAGCGGCTACACCTTC.

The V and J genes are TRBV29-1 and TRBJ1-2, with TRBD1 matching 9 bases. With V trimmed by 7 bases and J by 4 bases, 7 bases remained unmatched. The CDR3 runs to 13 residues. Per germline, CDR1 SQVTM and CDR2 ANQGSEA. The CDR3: CSETGGAGYGYTF. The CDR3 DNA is TGCAGCGAAACAGGGGGCGCGGGCTATGGCTACACCTTC.

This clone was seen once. CDR3 protein: CASSLAQANTEAFF. In DNA, the CDR3 is TGCGCCAGCAGCTTGGCACAGGCGAACACTGAAGCTTTCTTT. The chain employs TRBV5-1 and TRBJ1-1; possible D gene TRBD1, 5 bases. CDR1 is SGHRS and CDR2 is YFSETQ in the germline V gene. Trimming removed 0 bases from V and 1 base from J, with 7 bases in between. The CDR3 has 14 residues. Complete variable domain (other parts from reference TRBV5-1 and TRBJ1-1): KAGVTQTPRYLIKTRGQQVTLSCSPISGHRSVSWYQQTPGQGLQFLFEYFSETQRNKGNFPGRFSGRQFSNSRSEMNVSTLELGDSALYLCASSLAQANTEAFFGQGTRLTVV.

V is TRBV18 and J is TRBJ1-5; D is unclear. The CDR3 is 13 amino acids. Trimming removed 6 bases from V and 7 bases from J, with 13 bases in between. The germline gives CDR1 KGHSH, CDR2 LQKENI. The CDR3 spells CASSPEASQPQHF. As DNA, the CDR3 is TGTGCCAGCTCTCCAGAGGCAAGCCAGCCCCAGCATTTT.

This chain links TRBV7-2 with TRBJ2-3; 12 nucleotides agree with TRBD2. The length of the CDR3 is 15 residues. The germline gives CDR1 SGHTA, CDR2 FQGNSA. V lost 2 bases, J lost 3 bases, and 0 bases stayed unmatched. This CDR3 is CASSLTSGRTDTQYF. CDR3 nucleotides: TGTGCCAGCAGCTTAACTAGCGGGAGGACAGATACGCAGTATTTT.

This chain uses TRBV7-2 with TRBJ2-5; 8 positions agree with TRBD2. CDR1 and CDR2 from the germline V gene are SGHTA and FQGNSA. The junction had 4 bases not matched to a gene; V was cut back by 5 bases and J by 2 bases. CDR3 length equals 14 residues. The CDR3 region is CASSPLAEQETQYF. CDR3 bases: TGTGCCAGCAGCCCACTAGCGGAACAAGAGACCCAGTACTTC.

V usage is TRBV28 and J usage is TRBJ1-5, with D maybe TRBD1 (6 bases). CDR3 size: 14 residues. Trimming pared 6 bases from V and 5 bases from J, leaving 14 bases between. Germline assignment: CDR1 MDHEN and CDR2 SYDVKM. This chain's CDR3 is CASSEQGGDQPQHF. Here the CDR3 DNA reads TGTGCCAGCAGCGAACAGGGTGGAGATCAGCCCCAGCATTTT.

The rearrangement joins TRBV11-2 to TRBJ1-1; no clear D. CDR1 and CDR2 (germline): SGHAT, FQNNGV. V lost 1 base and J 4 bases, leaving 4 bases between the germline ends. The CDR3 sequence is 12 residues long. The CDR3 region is CASSLAGTEAFF. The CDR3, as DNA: TGTGCCAGCAGCTTAGCGGGCACTGAAGCTTTCTTT.

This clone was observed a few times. The CDR3 is CASSLHEDQPQHF. DNA for the CDR3: TGCGCCAGCAGCCTCCACGAGGATCAGCCCCAGCATTTT. The V gene is TRBV4-3, the J gene TRBJ1-5; D call uncertain. In germline, CDR1 is LGHNA, CDR2 YSLEER. The V end was cut by 4 bases, the J end by 5 bases, with 9 bases between. CDR3 length: 13 amino acids.

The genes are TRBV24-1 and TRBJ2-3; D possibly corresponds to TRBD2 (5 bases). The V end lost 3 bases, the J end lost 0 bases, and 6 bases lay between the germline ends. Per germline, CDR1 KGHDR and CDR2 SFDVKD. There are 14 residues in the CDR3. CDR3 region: CATSDRTSTDTQYF. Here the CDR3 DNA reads TGTGCCACCAGTGATAGGACTAGCACAGATACGCAGTATTTT.

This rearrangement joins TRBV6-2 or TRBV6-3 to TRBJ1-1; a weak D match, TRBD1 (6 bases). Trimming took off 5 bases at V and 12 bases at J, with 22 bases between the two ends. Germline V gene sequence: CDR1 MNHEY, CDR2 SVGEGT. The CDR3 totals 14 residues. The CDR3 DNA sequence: TGTGCCAGCAGTATCGCTAGGAATACAGGGAGATCTTTCTTT. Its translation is CASSIARNTGRSFF.

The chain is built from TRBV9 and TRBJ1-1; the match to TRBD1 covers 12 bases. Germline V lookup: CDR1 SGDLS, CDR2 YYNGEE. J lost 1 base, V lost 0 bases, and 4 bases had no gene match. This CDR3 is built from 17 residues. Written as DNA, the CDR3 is TGTGCCAGCAGCGTAGGGGACAGGGGGCCGGGGAACACTGAAGCTTTCTTT. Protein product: CASSVGDRGPGNTEAFF. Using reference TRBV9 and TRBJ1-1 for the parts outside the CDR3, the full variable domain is DSGVTQTPKHLITATGQRVTLRCSPRSGDLSVYWYQQSLDQGLQFLIQYYNGEERAKGNILERFSAQQFPDLHSELNLSSLELGDSALYFCASSVGDRGPGNTEAFFGQGTRLTVV.

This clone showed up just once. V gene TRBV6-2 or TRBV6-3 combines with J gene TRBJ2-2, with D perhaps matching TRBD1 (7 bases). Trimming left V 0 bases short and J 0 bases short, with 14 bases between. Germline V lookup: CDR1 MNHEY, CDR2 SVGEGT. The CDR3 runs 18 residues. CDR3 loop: CASSYSGGQSSNTGELFF. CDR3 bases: TGTGCCAGCAGTTACTCGGGGGGACAGTCTTCGAACACCGGGGAGCTGTTTTTT.

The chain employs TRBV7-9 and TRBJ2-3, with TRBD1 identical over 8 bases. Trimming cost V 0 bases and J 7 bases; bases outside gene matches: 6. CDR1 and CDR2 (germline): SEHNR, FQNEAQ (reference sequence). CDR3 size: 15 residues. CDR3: CASSLAQGAEYTQYF. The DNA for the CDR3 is TGTGCCAGCAGCTTAGCGCAGGGGGCAGAATATACGCAGTATTTT. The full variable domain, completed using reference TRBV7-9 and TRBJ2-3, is DTGVSQNPRHKITKRGQNVTFRCDPISEHNRLYWYRQTLGQGPEFLTYFQNEAQLEKSRLLSDRFSAERPKGSFSTLEIQRTEQGDSAMYLCASSLAQGAEYTQYFGPGTRLTVL.

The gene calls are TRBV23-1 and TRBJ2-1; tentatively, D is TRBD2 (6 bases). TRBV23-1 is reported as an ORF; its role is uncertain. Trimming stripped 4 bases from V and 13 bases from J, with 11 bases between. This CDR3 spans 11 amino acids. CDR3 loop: CASSRNSGQFF. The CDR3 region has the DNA TGCGCCAGCAGTCGTAATAGCGGACAGTTCTTC.

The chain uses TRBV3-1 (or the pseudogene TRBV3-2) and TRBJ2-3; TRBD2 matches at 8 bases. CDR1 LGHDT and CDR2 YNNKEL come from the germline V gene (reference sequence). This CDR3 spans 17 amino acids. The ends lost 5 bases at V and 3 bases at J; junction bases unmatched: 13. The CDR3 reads CASSSRGAGVGTDTQYF. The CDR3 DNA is TGTGCCAGCAGCTCCCGTGGAGCGGGAGTAGGGACAGATACGCAGTATTTT.

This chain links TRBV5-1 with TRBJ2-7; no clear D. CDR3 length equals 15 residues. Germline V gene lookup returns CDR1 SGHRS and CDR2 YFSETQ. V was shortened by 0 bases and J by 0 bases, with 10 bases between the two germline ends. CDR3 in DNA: TGCGCCAGCAGCTTGGACCCTGGTAGCTCCTACGAGCAGTACTTC. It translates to CASSLDPGSSYEQYF. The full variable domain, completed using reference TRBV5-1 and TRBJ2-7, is KAGVTQTPRYLIKTRGQQVTLSCSPISGHRSVSWYQQTPGQGLQFLFEYFSETQRNKGNFPGRFSGRQFSNSRSEMNVSTLELGDSALYLCASSLDPGSSYEQYFGPGTRLTVT.

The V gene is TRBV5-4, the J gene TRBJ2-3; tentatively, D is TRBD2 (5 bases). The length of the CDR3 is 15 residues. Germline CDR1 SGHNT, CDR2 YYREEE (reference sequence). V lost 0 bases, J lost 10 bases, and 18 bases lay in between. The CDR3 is CASSLERVLITPQYF. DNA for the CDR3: TGTGCCAGCAGCTTGGAGAGGGTCCTAATAACTCCGCAGTATTTT.

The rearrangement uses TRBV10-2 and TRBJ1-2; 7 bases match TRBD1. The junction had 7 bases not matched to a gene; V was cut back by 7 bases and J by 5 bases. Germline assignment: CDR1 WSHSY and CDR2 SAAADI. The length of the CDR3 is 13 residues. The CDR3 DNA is TGCGCCAGCAAACCGGGACAGATTTATGGCTACACCTTC. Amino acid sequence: CASKPGQIYGYTF.